What follows is one T cell receptor beta chain and its context. Its antigen is not identified. Exclusion of a patient resulted from uncontrolled infection, other autoimmune disease, pregnancy or lactation. Using around 10 ml of fresh peripheral blood, PBMCs were prepared. These data originate in a study of T cells in Graves' hyperthyroidism and ophthalmopathy. Study details: Peripheral blood collection took place at initial diagnosis, before any treatment.

RNA transcripts yielded amplified TCR beta CDR3 regions. HTBI primers drove first-round RT-PCR of the TCR CDR3. A single record per CDR3 protein comes from TCRdb applying MiXCR to the multiplex PCR reads. The data show some 150,000 distinct CDR3 sequences, approximately 24% seen once. Study-wide points: Most clonotypes expanded in thyroid above 0.001 were likewise present in blood.

This CDR3 contains 16 residues. After removal of 5 bases from V and 5 bases from J, the junction contained 13 bases not matched to a gene. CDR1 is LNHDA, CDR2 SQIVND, per germline (reference sequence). The V call is TRBV19, the J call TRBJ1-2, with 8 bases fitting TRBD1. The clonotype comes from a woman aged 45-60 years with Graves' hyperthyroidism that later progressed to Graves' ophthalmopathy. The sequenced sample consisted of blood. The DNA for the CDR3 is TGTGCCAGTAGTTTACGGACAGGGCAATCTCCGTATGGCTACACCTTC. It specifies CASSLRTGQSPYGYTF.